This T cell receptor (beta chain) was identified in a study of T cells in Graves' hyperthyroidism and ophthalmopathy. Across the whole study: The authors collected peripheral blood at initial diagnosis, before any treatment.

Blood dates from first hyperthyroidism diagnosis, before any ophthalmopathy symptoms. The investigators amplified TCR beta CDR3 regions from RNA transcripts. The HTBI set primed first-round TCR CDR3 RT-PCR. TCRdb re-called the multiplex PCR reads with MiXCR, one entry per CDR3 protein. The sample has about 24,000 distinct CDR3 sequences, under 55% seen once. CDR3 length equals 10 residues. CDR1 is LNHDA and CDR2 is SQIVND in the germline V gene (reference sequence). The V gene lost 6 bases and the J gene lost 9 bases, with 6 bases spanning the gap. The sample comprised blood. The chain employs TRBV19 and TRBJ2-1, with D hard to call. The source is a woman aged 40 to 49 with Graves' hyperthyroidism that later progressed to Graves' ophthalmopathy. CDR3 residues: CASRVGEQFF. DNA of the CDR3: TGTGCCAGTAGGGTCGGTGAGCAGTTCTTC.